The rows below give T cell receptor beta chains drawn from one sample of a study of shared clonotypes between healthy human individuals. This table comes from immunoSEQ multiplex PCR, and its TCRdb copy is limited to in-frame clones, with some not included. Of around 700,000 clones in the sample, 60% to 80% are singletons; the top ten hold 1.8%. Specimen: memory CD4+ T cells sorted from blood. These receptors were obtained from a woman younger than 45 in good health. Each CDR3 is given with its conserved first and last residue. Fields, in order: J gene, D gene, clone size, V gene, CDR3 protein, CDR3 DNA. A D gene is named only where the DNA matches it firmly. Clone size, where shown, is once, few, many, or a class for clones that have expanded.

j_gene: TRBJ2-7; d_gene: TRBD1; abundance: NA; v_gene: TRBV29-1; CDR3aa: CSVSNRGLGSYEQYF; CDR3nt: TGCAGCGTTTCAAACAGGGGGCTAGGCTCCTACGAGCAGTACTTC
j_gene: TRBJ2-7; d_gene: TRBD2; abundance: NA; v_gene: TRBV7-2; CDR3aa: CASSPRTSQNSYEQYF; CDR3nt: TGTGCCAGCAGCCCCCGGACTAGTCAAAACTCCTACGAGCAGTACTTC
j_gene: TRBJ2-1; d_gene: TRBD2; abundance: few; v_gene: TRBV28; CDR3aa: CASSKISGRAYNEQFF; CDR3nt: TGTGCCAGCAGTAAAATTAGCGGGAGGGCCTACAATGAGCAGTTCTTC
j_gene: TRBJ2-1; d_gene: NA; abundance: NA; v_gene: TRBV5-1; CDR3aa: CASSLLLSSSYNEQFF; CDR3nt: TGCGCCAGCAGCCTGTTATTGTCTAGCTCCTACAATGAGCAGTTCTTC
j_gene: TRBJ2-2; d_gene: TRBD1; abundance: NA; v_gene: TRBV4-1; CDR3aa: CASSQEPRDRPTYTGELFF; CDR3nt: TGCGCCAGCAGCCAAGAGCCGAGGGACAGGCCGACTTACACCGGGGAGCTGTTTTTT
j_gene: TRBJ1-1; d_gene: NA; abundance: NA; v_gene: TRBV18; CDR3aa: CASSPRVNTEAFF; CDR3nt: TGTGCCAGCTCACCCCGGGTGAACACTGAAGCTTTCTTT
j_gene: TRBJ2-7; d_gene: TRBD2; abundance: few; v_gene: TRBV19; CDR3aa: CASSASGGRTYEQYF; CDR3nt: TGTGCCAGTAGTGCGTCGGGGGGACGCACCTACGAGCAGTACTTC
j_gene: TRBJ2-2; d_gene: TRBD1; abundance: NA; v_gene: TRBV11-2; CDR3aa: CASSLGQGFTGELFF; CDR3nt: TGTGCCAGCAGCTTGGGACAGGGTTTCACCGGGGAGCTGTTTTTT
j_gene: TRBJ1-2; d_gene: NA; abundance: NA; v_gene: TRBV13; CDR3aa: CASRTGGLPSNYGYTF; CDR3nt: TGTGCCAGCAGAACCGGGGGGCTCCCCTCTAACTATGGCTACACCTTC
j_gene: TRBJ1-2; d_gene: TRBD1; abundance: many; v_gene: TRBV28; CDR3aa: CASSGTGGDYGYTF; CDR3nt: TGTGCCAGCAGTGGGACAGGAGGGGACTATGGCTACACCTTC
j_gene: TRBJ1-5; d_gene: NA; abundance: NA; v_gene: TRBV29-1; CDR3aa: CSVGEPGNQPQHF; CDR3nt: TGCAGCGTTGGGGAGCCTGGCAATCAGCCCCAGCATTTT
j_gene: TRBJ2-1; d_gene: NA; abundance: NA; v_gene: TRBV28; CDR3aa: CASSPSGEVYNEQFF; CDR3nt: TGTGCCAGCAGTCCCTCGGGAGAGGTCTACAATGAGCAGTTCTTC
j_gene: TRBJ2-7; d_gene: TRBD1; abundance: once; v_gene: TRBV5-4; CDR3aa: CASSTLGWTGGGEQYF; CDR3nt: TGTGCCAGCAGCACCCTGGGCTGGACAGGGGGGGGCGAGCAGTACTTC
j_gene: TRBJ2-7; d_gene: NA; abundance: NA; v_gene: TRBV19; CDR3aa: CASSLAGTDAYEQYF; CDR3nt: TGTGCCAGTAGTCTCGCCGGGACGGACGCCTACGAGCAGTACTTC
j_gene: TRBJ1-1; d_gene: NA; abundance: NA; v_gene: TRBV18; CDR3aa: CASSSGWNTEAFF; CDR3nt: TGTGCCAGCTCATCGGGTTGGAACACTGAAGCTTTCTTT
j_gene: TRBJ2-7; d_gene: TRBD2; abundance: NA; v_gene: TRBV7-9; CDR3aa: CASSPRASGRGYEQYF; CDR3nt: TGTGCCAGCAGCCCAAGGGCTAGCGGGAGAGGGTACGAGCAGTACTTC
j_gene: TRBJ2-7; d_gene: NA; abundance: NA; v_gene: TRBV6-1; CDR3aa: CASSEGPGSGWYF; CDR3nt: TGTGCCAGCAGTGAGGGTCCGGGCAGCGGGTGGTACTTC
j_gene: TRBJ2-3; d_gene: NA; abundance: NA; v_gene: TRBV9; CDR3aa: CASSASGRTDTQYF; CDR3nt: TGTGCCAGCAGCGCCAGCGGACGCACAGATACGCAGTATTTT
j_gene: TRBJ1-5; d_gene: NA; abundance: NA; v_gene: TRBV28; CDR3aa: CASRPLDTSNQPQHF; CDR3nt: TGTGCCAGCAGGCCCCTCGACACTAGCAATCAGCCCCAGCATTTT
j_gene: TRBJ1-2; d_gene: NA; abundance: many; v_gene: TRBV5-6; CDR3aa: CASSLTVLLHGYTF; CDR3nt: TGTGCCAGCAGCTTGACAGTCCTTTTACATGGCTACACCTTC
j_gene: TRBJ2-6; d_gene: NA; abundance: NA; v_gene: TRBV5-1; CDR3aa: CASSLEGTGANVLTF; CDR3nt: TGCGCCAGCAGCTTGGAGGGAACTGGGGCCAACGTCCTGACTTTC
j_gene: TRBJ2-1; d_gene: NA; abundance: once; v_gene: TRBV6-6; CDR3aa: CASRQGGPYNEQFF; CDR3nt: TGTGCCAGCAGACAGGGCGGGCCCTACAATGAGCAGTTCTTC
j_gene: TRBJ2-7; d_gene: NA; abundance: NA; v_gene: TRBV4-1; CDR3aa: CASSQASGQTYEQYF; CDR3nt: TGCGCCAGCAGCCAAGCGTCCGGACAGACCTACGAGCAGTACTTC
j_gene: TRBJ1-1; d_gene: NA; abundance: many; v_gene: TRBV2; CDR3aa: CASSAIGAWNTEAFF; CDR3nt: TGTGCCAGCAGTGCAATTGGGGCTTGGAACACTGAAGCTTTCTTT
j_gene: TRBJ2-5; d_gene: TRBD2; abundance: NA; v_gene: TRBV6-4; CDR3aa: CASSDTIAGGQETQYF; CDR3nt: TGTGCCAGCAGTGACACCATAGCGGGAGGGCAAGAGACCCAGTACTTC
j_gene: TRBJ2-1; d_gene: NA; abundance: few; v_gene: TRBV11-1; CDR3aa: CASSFRQGFYNEQFF; CDR3nt: TGTGCCAGCAGCTTCCGGCAGGGGTTCTACAATGAGCAGTTCTTC
j_gene: TRBJ2-7; d_gene: NA; abundance: NA; v_gene: TRBV7-2; CDR3aa: CASSLGLGTVSYEQYF; CDR3nt: TGTGCCAGCAGCTTAGGGTTGGGGACCGTCTCCTACGAGCAGTACTTC
j_gene: TRBJ1-5; d_gene: NA; abundance: few; v_gene: TRBV7-2; CDR3aa: CASSSQSNQPQHF; CDR3nt: TGTGCCAGCAGCTCTCAAAGCAATCAGCCCCAGCATTTT
j_gene: TRBJ2-3; d_gene: TRBD2; abundance: NA; v_gene: TRBV27; CDR3aa: CASSFSERERPQYF; CDR3nt: TGTGCCAGCAGTTTCTCCGAGCGGGAGAGGCCGCAGTATTTT
j_gene: TRBJ2-3; d_gene: TRBD2; abundance: NA; v_gene: TRBV27; CDR3aa: CASTQEAGLAPPDTQYF; CDR3nt: TGTGCCAGCACCCAAGAGGCGGGACTAGCGCCTCCAGATACGCAGTATTTT
j_gene: TRBJ2-7; d_gene: NA; abundance: NA; v_gene: TRBV9; CDR3aa: CASSALPGPEQYF; CDR3nt: TGTGCCAGCAGCGCCCTTCCGGGCCCTGAGCAGTACTTC
j_gene: TRBJ1-5; d_gene: TRBD1; abundance: few; v_gene: TRBV18; CDR3aa: CASSTGGISNQPQHF; CDR3nt: TGTGCCAGCTCAACAGGGGGGATTAGCAATCAGCCCCAGCATTTT
j_gene: TRBJ2-6; d_gene: NA; abundance: NA; v_gene: TRBV18; CDR3aa: CASSSRVDIYKWANVLTF; CDR3nt: TGTGCCAGCTCAAGTAGGGTGGACATTTACAAATGGGCCAACGTCCTGACTTTC
j_gene: TRBJ2-6; d_gene: NA; abundance: NA; v_gene: TRBV7-3; CDR3aa: CASSSYTGGGANVLTF; CDR3nt: TGTGCCAGCAGCTCTTACACAGGAGGCGGGGCCAACGTCCTGACTTTC
j_gene: TRBJ1-1; d_gene: NA; abundance: NA; v_gene: TRBV28; CDR3aa: CASRTGGRGEAFF; CDR3nt: TGTGCCAGCAGAACGGGGGGCAGGGGTGAAGCTTTCTTT
j_gene: TRBJ2-1; d_gene: NA; abundance: many; v_gene: TRBV28; CDR3aa: CASSLSFLFLDSSYNEQFF; CDR3nt: TGTGCCAGCAGTTTATCATTTTTGTTTTTGGATAGTTCCTACAATGAGCAGTTCTTC
j_gene: TRBJ2-7; d_gene: NA; abundance: NA; v_gene: TRBV19; CDR3aa: CATQGTHYEQYF; CDR3nt: TGTGCCACCCAGGGGACCCACTACGAGCAGTACTTC
j_gene: TRBJ1-5; d_gene: NA; abundance: NA; v_gene: TRBV7-2; CDR3aa: CASSRGQLGQPQHF; CDR3nt: TGTGCCAGCAGCCGCGGACAGCTCGGTCAGCCCCAGCATTTT
j_gene: TRBJ1-4; d_gene: TRBD1; abundance: NA; v_gene: TRBV28; CDR3aa: CASRAGQGIGKLFF; CDR3nt: TGTGCCAGCAGGGCGGGACAGGGTATCGGAAAACTGTTTTTT
j_gene: TRBJ1-5; d_gene: NA; abundance: NA; v_gene: TRBV7-2; CDR3aa: CASSFPGKRNQPQHF; CDR3nt: TGTGCCAGCAGCTTTCCAGGGAAAAGGAATCAGCCCCAGCATTTT
j_gene: TRBJ1-5; d_gene: NA; abundance: NA; v_gene: TRBV7-2; CDR3aa: CASSLERLSNQPQHF; CDR3nt: TGTGCCAGCAGCTTAGAGCGCCTTAGCAATCAGCCCCAGCATTTT
j_gene: TRBJ2-5; d_gene: NA; abundance: NA; v_gene: TRBV11-3; CDR3aa: CASSPRRGVEETQYF; CDR3nt: TGTGCCAGCAGCCCTAGAAGAGGGGTTGAAGAGACCCAGTACTTC
j_gene: TRBJ1-2; d_gene: TRBD1; abundance: NA; v_gene: TRBV29-1; CDR3aa: CSVEGTGNFEATF; CDR3nt: TGCAGCGTGGAAGGGACAGGTAACTTCGAGGCCACCTTC
j_gene: TRBJ1-3; d_gene: NA; abundance: NA; v_gene: TRBV4-1; CDR3aa: CASSQGLSRDNTIYF; CDR3nt: TGCGCCAGCAGCCAAGGCCTCTCCCGCGACAACACCATATATTTT
j_gene: TRBJ2-1; d_gene: TRBD2; abundance: few; v_gene: TRBV18; CDR3aa: CASSVSAGVGNEQFF; CDR3nt: TGTGCCAGCTCTGTGTCAGCGGGAGTTGGAAATGAGCAGTTCTTC
j_gene: TRBJ1-1; d_gene: NA; abundance: NA; v_gene: TRBV6-6; CDR3aa: CASSYSGEGAEAFF; CDR3nt: TGTGCCAGCAGTTACTCGGGGGAAGGGGCTGAAGCTTTCTTT
j_gene: TRBJ1-4; d_gene: NA; abundance: many; v_gene: TRBV9; CDR3aa: CASSVGTNNEKLFF; CDR3nt: TGTGCCAGCAGCGTGGGGACGAATAATGAAAAACTGTTTTTT
j_gene: TRBJ2-1; d_gene: TRBD1; abundance: NA; v_gene: TRBV27; CDR3aa: CASSSRTGGFNEQFF; CDR3nt: TGTGCCAGCAGTTCCCGGACAGGGGGTTTCAATGAGCAGTTCTTC
j_gene: TRBJ1-5; d_gene: TRBD1; abundance: NA; v_gene: TRBV29-1; CDR3aa: CSVETGSDQPQHF; CDR3nt: TGCAGCGTGGAGACAGGGAGCGATCAGCCCCAGCATTTT
j_gene: TRBJ2-5; d_gene: TRBD2; abundance: NA; v_gene: TRBV5-1; CDR3aa: CASSIAGGQETQYF; CDR3nt: TGCGCCAGCAGCATAGCGGGGGGCCAAGAGACCCAGTACTTC
j_gene: TRBJ2-6; d_gene: NA; abundance: NA; v_gene: TRBV2; CDR3aa: CASSKEVGVSGANVLTF; CDR3nt: TGTGCCAGCAGTAAAGAAGTTGGTGTTTCTGGGGCCAACGTCCTGACTTTC
j_gene: TRBJ2-7; d_gene: NA; abundance: NA; v_gene: TRBV29-1; CDR3aa: CSVDLLGPYEQYF; CDR3nt: TGCAGCGTTGATCTTCTAGGGCCTTACGAGCAGTACTTC
j_gene: TRBJ1-2; d_gene: NA; abundance: NA; v_gene: TRBV11-2; CDR3aa: CASSSPRREGRKYGYTF; CDR3nt: TGTGCCAGCAGCTCACCGCGGAGGGAGGGTCGGAAGTATGGCTACACCTTC
j_gene: TRBJ2-7; d_gene: TRBD2; abundance: few; v_gene: TRBV28; CDR3aa: CASSLSSSGNYEQYF; CDR3nt: TGTGCCAGCAGCCTCTCGTCCAGCGGGAACTACGAGCAGTACTTC
j_gene: TRBJ1-4; d_gene: NA; abundance: few; v_gene: TRBV28; CDR3aa: CASSPSHATNEKLFF; CDR3nt: TGTGCCAGCAGTCCTTCACACGCAACTAATGAAAAACTGTTTTTT
j_gene: TRBJ2-7; d_gene: NA; abundance: few; v_gene: TRBV7-8; CDR3aa: CASSPPGGIYEQYF; CDR3nt: TGTGCCAGCAGCCCGCCCGGCGGGATTTACGAGCAGTACTTC
j_gene: TRBJ1-1; d_gene: NA; abundance: NA; v_gene: TRBV7-6; CDR3aa: CASSLAPGNTEAFF; CDR3nt: TGTGCCAGCAGCTTAGCGCCGGGGAACACTGAAGCTTTCTTT
j_gene: TRBJ2-2; d_gene: NA; abundance: NA; v_gene: TRBV10-1; CDR3aa: CASSESGPLGELFF; CDR3nt: TGCGCCAGCAGTGAGTCGGGACCACTCGGGGAGCTGTTTTTT
j_gene: TRBJ1-2; d_gene: NA; abundance: NA; v_gene: TRBV28; CDR3aa: CASSLGQIYGYTF; CDR3nt: TGTGCCAGCAGCCTAGGACAGATCTATGGCTACACCTTC
j_gene: TRBJ1-5; d_gene: NA; abundance: NA; v_gene: TRBV19; CDR3aa: CASNHQRDQPQHF; CDR3nt: TGTGCCAGTAACCATCAGAGGGATCAGCCCCAGCATTTT